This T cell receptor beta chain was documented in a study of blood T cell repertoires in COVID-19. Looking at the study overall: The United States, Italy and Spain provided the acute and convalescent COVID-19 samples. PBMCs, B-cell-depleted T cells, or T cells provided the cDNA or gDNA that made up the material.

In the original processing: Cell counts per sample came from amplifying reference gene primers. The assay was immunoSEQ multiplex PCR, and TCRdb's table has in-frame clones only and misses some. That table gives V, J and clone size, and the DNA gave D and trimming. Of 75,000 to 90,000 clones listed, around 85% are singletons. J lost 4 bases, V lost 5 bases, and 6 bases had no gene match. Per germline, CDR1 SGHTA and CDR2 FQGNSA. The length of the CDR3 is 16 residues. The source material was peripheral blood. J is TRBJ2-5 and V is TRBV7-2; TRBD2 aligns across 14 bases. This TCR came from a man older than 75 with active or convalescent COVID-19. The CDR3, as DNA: TGTGCCAGCAGCCAAGGACTAGCGGGGGGTCGAGAGACCCAGTACTTC. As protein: CASSQGLAGGRETQYF.